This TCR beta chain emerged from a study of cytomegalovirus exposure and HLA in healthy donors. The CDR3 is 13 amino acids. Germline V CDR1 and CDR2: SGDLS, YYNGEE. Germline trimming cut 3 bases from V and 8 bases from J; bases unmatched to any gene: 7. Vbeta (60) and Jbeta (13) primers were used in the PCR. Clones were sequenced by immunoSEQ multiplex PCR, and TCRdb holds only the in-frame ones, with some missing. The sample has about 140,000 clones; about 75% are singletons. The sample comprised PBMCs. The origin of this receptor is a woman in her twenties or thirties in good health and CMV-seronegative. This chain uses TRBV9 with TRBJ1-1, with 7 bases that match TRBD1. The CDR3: CASSAGAGGEAFF. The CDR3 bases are TGTGCCAGCAGCGCTGGGGCAGGGGGGGAAGCTTTCTTT.